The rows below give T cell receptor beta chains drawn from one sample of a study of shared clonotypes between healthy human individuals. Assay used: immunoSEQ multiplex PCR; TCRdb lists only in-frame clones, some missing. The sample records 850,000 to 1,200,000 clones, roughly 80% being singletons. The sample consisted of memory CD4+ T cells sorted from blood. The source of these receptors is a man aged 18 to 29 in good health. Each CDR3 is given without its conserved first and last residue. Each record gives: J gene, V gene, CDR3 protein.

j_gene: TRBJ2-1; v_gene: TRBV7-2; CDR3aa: ASSLRTRGSYNEQF
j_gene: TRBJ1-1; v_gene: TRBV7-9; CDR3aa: ASSLSRGSEAF
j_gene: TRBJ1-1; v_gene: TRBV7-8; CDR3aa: ASSLRQGTEAF
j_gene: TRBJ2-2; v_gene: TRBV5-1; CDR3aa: ASSYGQGFNTGELF
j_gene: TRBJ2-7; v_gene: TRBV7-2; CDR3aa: ASSLVVMGGTYEQY
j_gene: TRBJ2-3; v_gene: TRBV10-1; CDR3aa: ASSESFGQGNTDTQY
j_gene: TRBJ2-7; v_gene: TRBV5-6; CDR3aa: ASSLVVGNEQY
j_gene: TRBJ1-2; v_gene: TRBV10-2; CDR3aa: ASSAQVGAGYT
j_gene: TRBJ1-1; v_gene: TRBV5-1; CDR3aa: ASSFSGLATEAF
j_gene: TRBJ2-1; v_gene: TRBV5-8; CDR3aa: ASSSYRDRSYNEQF
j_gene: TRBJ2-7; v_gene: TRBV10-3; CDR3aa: AISESPGLAGKTYEQY
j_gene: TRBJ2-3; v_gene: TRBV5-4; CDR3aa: ASSLAGGEGTDTQY
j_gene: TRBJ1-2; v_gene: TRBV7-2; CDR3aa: ASSLAPTKGGYT
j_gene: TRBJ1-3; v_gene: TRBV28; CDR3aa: ASRGGSTSSGNTIY
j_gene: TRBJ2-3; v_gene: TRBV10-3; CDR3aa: AISRGGSSTDTQY
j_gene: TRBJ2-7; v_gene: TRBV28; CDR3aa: ASSSGTTVHEQY
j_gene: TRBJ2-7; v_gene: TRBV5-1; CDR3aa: ASSFSSRTDRAGLYEQY
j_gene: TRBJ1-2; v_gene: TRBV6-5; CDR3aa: ASSRVLGDYGYT
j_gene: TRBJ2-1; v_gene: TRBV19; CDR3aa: ASSIFAGSSYNEQF
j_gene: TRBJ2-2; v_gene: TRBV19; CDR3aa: ASTGPSRASGELF
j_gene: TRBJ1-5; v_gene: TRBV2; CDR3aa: ASSGTGGGQPQH
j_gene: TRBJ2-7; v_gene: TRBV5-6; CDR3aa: ASSFPVGEQY
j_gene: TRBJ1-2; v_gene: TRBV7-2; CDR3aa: ASSPRTVSGYT